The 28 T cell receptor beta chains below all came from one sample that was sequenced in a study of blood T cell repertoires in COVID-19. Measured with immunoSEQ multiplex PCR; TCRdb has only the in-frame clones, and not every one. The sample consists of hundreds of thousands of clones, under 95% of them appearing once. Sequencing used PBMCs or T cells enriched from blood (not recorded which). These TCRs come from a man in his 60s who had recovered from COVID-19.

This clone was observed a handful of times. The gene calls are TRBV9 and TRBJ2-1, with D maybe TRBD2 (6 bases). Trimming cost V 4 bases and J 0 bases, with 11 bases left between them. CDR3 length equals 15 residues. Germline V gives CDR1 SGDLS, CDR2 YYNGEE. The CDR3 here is CASSPTSYSYNEQFF. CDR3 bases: TGTGCCAGCAGCCCTACTAGCTACTCCTACAATGAGCAGTTCTTC.

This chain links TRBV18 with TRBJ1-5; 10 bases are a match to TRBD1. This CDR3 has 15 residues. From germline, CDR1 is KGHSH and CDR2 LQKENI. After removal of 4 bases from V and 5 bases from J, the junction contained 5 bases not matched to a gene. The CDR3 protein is CASSRGTGAHQPQHF. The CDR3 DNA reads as TGTGCCAGCTCACGCGGGACAGGGGCACATCAGCCCCAGCATTTT.

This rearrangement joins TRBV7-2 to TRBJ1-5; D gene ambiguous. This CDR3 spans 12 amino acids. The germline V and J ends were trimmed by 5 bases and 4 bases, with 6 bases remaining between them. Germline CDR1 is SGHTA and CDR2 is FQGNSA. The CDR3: CASSVLNQPQHF. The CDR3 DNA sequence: TGTGCCAGCAGCGTCTTGAATCAGCCCCAGCATTTT. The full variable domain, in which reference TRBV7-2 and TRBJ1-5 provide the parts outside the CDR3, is GAGVSQSPSNKVTEKGKDVELRCDPISGHTALYWYRQSLGQGLEFLIYFQGNSAPDKSGLPSDRFSAERTGGSVSTLTIQRTQQEDSAVYLCASSVLNQPQHFGDGTRLSIL.

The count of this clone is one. The DNA for the CDR3 is TGTGCCAGCTCACCAAGTGTGGGGGCCGCAAACTATGGCTACACCTTC. This translates into CASSPSVGAANYGYTF. J is TRBJ1-2 and V is TRBV18; D is possibly TRBD1 (6 bases). CDR1 and CDR2 (germline): KGHSH, LQKENI. The CDR3 has 16 amino acids. Between the trimmed V and J ends, which lost 2 bases and 2 bases, there was a span of 15 bases.

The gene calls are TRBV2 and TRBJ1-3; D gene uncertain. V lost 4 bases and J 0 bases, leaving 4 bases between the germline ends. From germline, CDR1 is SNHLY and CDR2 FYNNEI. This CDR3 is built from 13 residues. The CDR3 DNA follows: TGTGCCAGCAGTGCACTCTCTGGAAACACCATATATTTT. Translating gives CASSALSGNTIYF.

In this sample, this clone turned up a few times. The CDR3 DNA is TGTGCCAGCAGCTTAGGGGCCACAAGAACTGAAGCTTTCTTT. Protein product: CASSLGATRTEAFF. The chain combines TRBV5-5 with TRBJ1-1, with D perhaps TRBD1 (5 bases). Trimming shortened V by 2 bases and J by 5 bases, and 13 bases separated the two germline ends. Per the germline V gene, CDR1 is SGHKS and CDR2 is YYEKEE (reference sequence). The CDR3 runs 14 residues.

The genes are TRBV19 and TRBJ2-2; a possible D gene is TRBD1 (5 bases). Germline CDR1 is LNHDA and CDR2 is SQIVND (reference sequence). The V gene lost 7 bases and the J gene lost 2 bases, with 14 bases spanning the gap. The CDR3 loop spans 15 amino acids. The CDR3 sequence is CASIRDQTNTGELFF. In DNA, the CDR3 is TGTGCCAGTATCAGGGATCAGACTAACACCGGGGAGCTGTTTTTT.

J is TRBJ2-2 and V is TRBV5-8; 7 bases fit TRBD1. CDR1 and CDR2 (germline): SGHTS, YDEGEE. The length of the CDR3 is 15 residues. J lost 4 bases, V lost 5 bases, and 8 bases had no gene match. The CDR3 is CASRRGPDGTGELFF. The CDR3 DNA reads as TGTGCCAGCAGGAGGGGGCCAGATGGCACCGGGGAGCTGTTTTTT.

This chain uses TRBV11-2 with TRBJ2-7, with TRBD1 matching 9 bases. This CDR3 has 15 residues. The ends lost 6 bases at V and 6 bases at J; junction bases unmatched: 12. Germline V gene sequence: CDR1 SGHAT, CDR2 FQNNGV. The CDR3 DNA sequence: TGTGCCAGCAGAAGTCCCGGGACAGGGAAGATCGAGCAGTACTTC. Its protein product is CASRSPGTGKIEQYF.

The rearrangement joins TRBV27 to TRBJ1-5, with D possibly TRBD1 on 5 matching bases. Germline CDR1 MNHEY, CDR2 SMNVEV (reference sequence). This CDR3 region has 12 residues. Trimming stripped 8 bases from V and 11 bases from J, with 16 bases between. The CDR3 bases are TGTGCCAGCGGGACTAACTACCGGGCCCAGCATTTT. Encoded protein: CASGTNYRAQHF.

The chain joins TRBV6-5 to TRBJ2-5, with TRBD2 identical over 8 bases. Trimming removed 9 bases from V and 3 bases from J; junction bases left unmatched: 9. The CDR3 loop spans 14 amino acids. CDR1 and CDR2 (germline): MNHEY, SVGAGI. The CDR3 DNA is TGTGCCAGTACAGATTTCGGGGGGGAAGAGACCCAGTACTTC. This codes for CASTDFGGEETQYF.

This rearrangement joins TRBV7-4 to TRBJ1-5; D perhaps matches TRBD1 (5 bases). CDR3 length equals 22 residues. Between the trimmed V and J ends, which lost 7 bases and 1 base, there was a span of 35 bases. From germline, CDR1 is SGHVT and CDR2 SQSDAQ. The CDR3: CASTLGGGARYCSVESNQPQHF. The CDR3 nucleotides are TGTGCCAGCACCCTCGGGGGTGGGGCCCGCTATTGCTCGGTGGAGAGCAATCAGCCCCAGCATTTT.

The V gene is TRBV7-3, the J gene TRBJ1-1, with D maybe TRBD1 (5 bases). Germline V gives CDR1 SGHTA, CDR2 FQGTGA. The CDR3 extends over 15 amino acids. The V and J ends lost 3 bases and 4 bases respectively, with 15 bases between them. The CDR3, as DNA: TGTGCCAGCAGCTTGGTGGGGCAGGGCGTCACTGAAGCTTTCTTT. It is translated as CASSLVGQGVTEAFF.

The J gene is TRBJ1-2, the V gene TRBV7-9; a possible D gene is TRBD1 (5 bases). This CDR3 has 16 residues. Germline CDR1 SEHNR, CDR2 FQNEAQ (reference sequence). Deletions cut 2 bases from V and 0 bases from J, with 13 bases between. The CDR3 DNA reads TGTGCCAGCAGCTTACGGGCTGGGGCTACTAACTATGGCTACACCTTC. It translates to CASSLRAGATNYGYTF.

The DNA for the CDR3 is TGTGCCAGCAGCTCGAGGACAGCCATGAACACTGAAGCTTTCTTT. Translated: CASSSRTAMNTEAFF. The J gene is TRBJ1-1, the V gene TRBV7-9; maybe TRBD1 (6 bases). Germline V gives CDR1 SEHNR, CDR2 FQNEAQ (reference sequence). This CDR3 contains 15 residues. The V gene lost 4 bases and the J gene lost 0 bases, with 12 bases spanning the gap.

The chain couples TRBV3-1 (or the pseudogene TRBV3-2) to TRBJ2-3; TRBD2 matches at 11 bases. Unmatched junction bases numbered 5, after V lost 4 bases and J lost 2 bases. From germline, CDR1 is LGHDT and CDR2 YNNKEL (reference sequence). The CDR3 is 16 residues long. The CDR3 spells CASSPLAGGATDTQYF. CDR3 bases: TGTGCCAGCAGCCCGCTAGCGGGGGGAGCCACAGATACGCAGTATTTT.

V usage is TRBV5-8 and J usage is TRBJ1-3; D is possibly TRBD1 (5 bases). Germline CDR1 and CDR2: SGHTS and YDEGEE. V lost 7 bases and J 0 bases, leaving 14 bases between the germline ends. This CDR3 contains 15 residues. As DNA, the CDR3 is TGTGCCAGCCCGAACAGGAGACTCTCTGGAAACACCATATATTTT. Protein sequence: CASPNRRLSGNTIYF.

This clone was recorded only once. The CDR3, as DNA: TGTGCCAGCAGCGCGGGACTAGGCCTAACAGATACGCAGTATTTT. It translates to CASSAGLGLTDTQYF. The rearrangement uses TRBV7-6 and TRBJ2-3; 8 bases map to TRBD2. V was clipped by 5 bases and J by 3 bases; unmatched bases: 7. This CDR3 has 15 amino acids. Germline loops: CDR1 SGHVS, CDR2 FNYEAQ.

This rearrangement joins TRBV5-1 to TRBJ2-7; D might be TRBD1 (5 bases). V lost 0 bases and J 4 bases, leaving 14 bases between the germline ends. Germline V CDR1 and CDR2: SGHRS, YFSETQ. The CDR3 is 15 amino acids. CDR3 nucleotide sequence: TGCGCCAGCAGCTTGGTCTCCGACAGACAGTACGAGCAGTACTTC. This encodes CASSLVSDRQYEQYF. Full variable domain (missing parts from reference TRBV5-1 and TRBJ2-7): KAGVTQTPRYLIKTRGQQVTLSCSPISGHRSVSWYQQTPGQGLQFLFEYFSETQRNKGNFPGRFSGRQFSNSRSEMNVSTLELGDSALYLCASSLVSDRQYEQYFGPGTRLTVT.

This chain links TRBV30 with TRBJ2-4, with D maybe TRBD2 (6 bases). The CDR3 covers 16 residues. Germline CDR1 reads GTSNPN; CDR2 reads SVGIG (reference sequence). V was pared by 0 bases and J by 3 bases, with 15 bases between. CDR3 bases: TGTGCCTGGAGTGTAGGTTCTGGGGGAGGCAAAAACATTCAGTACTTC. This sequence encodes CAWSVGSGGGKNIQYF.

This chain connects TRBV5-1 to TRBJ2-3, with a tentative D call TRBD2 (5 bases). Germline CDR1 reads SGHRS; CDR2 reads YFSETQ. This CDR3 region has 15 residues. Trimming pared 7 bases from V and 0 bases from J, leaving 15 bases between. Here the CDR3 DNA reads TGCGCCAGCTCGGGCCGGGGTGCTAGCACAGATACGCAGTATTTT. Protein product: CASSGRGASTDTQYF. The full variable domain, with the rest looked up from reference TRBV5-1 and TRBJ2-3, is KAGVTQTPRYLIKTRGQQVTLSCSPISGHRSVSWYQQTPGQGLQFLFEYFSETQRNKGNFPGRFSGRQFSNSRSEMNVSTLELGDSALYLCASSGRGASTDTQYFGPGTRLTVL.

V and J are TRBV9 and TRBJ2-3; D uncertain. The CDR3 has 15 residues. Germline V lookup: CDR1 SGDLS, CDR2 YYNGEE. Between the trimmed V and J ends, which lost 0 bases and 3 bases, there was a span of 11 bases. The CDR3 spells CASSVGAVATDTQYF. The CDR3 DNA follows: TGTGCCAGCAGCGTAGGTGCGGTCGCGACAGATACGCAGTATTTT.

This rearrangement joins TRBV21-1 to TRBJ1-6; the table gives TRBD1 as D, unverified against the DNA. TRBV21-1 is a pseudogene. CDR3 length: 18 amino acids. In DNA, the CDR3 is TGTGCCAGCAGCAATGGGGACAGGGGGACCATCCATAATTCACCCCTCCACTTT. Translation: CASSNGDRGTIHNSPLHF.

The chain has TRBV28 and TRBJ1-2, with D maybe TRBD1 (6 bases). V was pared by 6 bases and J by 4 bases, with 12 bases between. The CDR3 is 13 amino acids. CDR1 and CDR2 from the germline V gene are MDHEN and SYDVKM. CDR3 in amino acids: CASRADSSYGYTF. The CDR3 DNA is TGTGCCAGCAGGGCGGACAGCAGCTATGGCTACACCTTC.

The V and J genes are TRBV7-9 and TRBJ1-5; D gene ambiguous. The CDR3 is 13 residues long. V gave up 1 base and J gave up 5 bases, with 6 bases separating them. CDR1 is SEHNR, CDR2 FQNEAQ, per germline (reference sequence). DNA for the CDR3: TGTGCCAGCAGCTTAGGTCGGGATCAGCCCCAGCATTTT. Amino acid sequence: CASSLGRDQPQHF.

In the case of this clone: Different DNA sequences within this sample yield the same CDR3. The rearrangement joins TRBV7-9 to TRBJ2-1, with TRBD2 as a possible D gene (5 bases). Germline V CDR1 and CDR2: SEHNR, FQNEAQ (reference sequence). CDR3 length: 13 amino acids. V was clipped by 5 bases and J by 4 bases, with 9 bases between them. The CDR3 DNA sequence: TGTGCCAGCAGCCCTCCGGGGTACAATGAGCAGTTCTTC. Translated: CASSPPGYNEQFF.

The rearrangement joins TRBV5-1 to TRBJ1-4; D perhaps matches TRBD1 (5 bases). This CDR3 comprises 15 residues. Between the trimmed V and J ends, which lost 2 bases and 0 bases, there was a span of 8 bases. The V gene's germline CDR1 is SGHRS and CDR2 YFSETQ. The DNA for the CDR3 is TGCGCCAGCAGCTTTGCGGGGGCAACTAATGAAAAACTGTTTTTT. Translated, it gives CASSFAGATNEKLFF.

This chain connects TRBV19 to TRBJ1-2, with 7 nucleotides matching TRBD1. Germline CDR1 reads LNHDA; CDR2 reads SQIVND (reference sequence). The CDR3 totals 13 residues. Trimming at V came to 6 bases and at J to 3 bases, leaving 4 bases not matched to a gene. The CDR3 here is CASRPQGYYGYTF. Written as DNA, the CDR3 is TGTGCCAGTAGACCACAGGGGTACTATGGCTACACCTTC.